Each of the 10 T cell receptor beta chains below was sequenced from the same sample in a study of kidney transplant recipient with SARS-CoV-2 infection. TCRdb used MiXCR to reprocess the reads, holding one entry per CDR3 protein. The sample records 200,000 to 300,000 distinct CDR3 sequences, 29% being singletons. Sequencing was performed on a blood sample, taken at baseline and on day 111 from a kidney transplant recipient. The receptors shown here come from a young adult male patient who had COVID-19 and was a kidney transplant recipient. Some T cells may be the graft donor's.

Notes on this clonotype: This likely came from a read error, as a far larger clone is one base away. The genes are TRBV12-3 or TRBV12-4 and TRBJ2-4; TRBD1 or TRBD2 may be the D gene (10 bases each). With the DNA end fitting TRBJ2-1 better, the J assignment may be wrong. CDR3 size: 19 residues. DNA for the CDR3: TGTGCCAGCAGTCCCCAGGACAGGGGGTGGCTAGCGGGGGTAGGTGAGCAGTTCTTC. Residues: CASSPQDRGWLAGVGEQFF.

Turning to this clonotype: With a much larger clone just one base away, this may be a read error. This sequence joins TRBV20-1 and TRBJ1-2; D gene unclear. The V gene's germline CDR1 is DFQATT and CDR2 SNEGSKA (reference sequence). This CDR3 contains 16 residues. In nucleotides, the CDR3 is TGCAGTGCTGAACGGATGCTGTTTCGAAAGACCTATGGCTGCACCTTC. Translation gives CSAERMLFRKTYGCTF.

About this clonotype itself: This may stem from a read error, because a much larger clone lies one nucleotide away. This chain connects TRBV6-4 to TRBJ1-2; D is unresolved. Germline V gene sequence: CDR1 MRHNA, CDR2 SNTAGT. Trimming stripped 5 bases from V and 4 bases from J, with 23 bases between. The CDR3 extends over 17 amino acids. Here the CDR3 DNA reads TGTGCCAGCAGTTGCATAACCTCACACGGAGAGACCTATGGCTACACCTTC. Translated: CASSCITSHGETYGYTF.

About this clonotype: A read error may explain this, as a much larger clone is one base away. This chain joins TRBV18 and TRBJ1-3, with D perhaps TRBD1 (5 bases). V lost 4 bases and J lost 4, with 14 bases in between. Germline lookup yields CDR1 KGHSH and CDR2 LQKENI. This CDR3 is 15 amino acids long. The CDR3 DNA follows: TGTGCCAGCTCACTGGGCAGGGCGGGAGGAAACACCATATATTTT. The encoded protein is CASSLGRAGGNTIYF.

This clonotype has ten or more counts. The gene calls are TRBV7-9 and TRBJ1-2; no definite D call. This CDR3 region has 17 residues. V lost 5 bases, J lost 4 bases, and 23 bases lay in between. In germline, CDR1 is SEHNR, CDR2 FQNEAQ (reference sequence). CDR3 in DNA: TGTGCCAGCAGCACTGGTAGATACCATGGAAAGACCTATGGCTACACCTTC. Translating it yields CASSTGRYHGKTYGYTF. The variable domain in full, with the rest retrieved from reference TRBV7-9 and TRBJ1-2, is DTGVSQNPRHKITKRGQNVTFRCDPISEHNRLYWYRQTLGQGPEFLTYFQNEAQLEKSRLLSDRFSAERPKGSFSTLEIQRTEQGDSAMYLCASSTGRYHGKTYGYTFGSGTRLTVV.

The chain has TRBV6-1 and TRBJ2-4, with TRBD1 as a possible D gene (5 bases). Germline loops: CDR1 MNHNS, CDR2 SASEGT. Trimming left V 1 base short and J 8 bases short, with 15 bases between. The CDR3 consists of 15 residues. The CDR3 protein is CASSEGYRQGDIQYF. Written as DNA, the CDR3 is TGTGCCAGCAGTGAAGGGTACCGGCAGGGTGACATTCAGTACTTC.

This clonotype was observed many times. V usage is TRBV19 and J usage is TRBJ2-2; TRBD2 agrees at 7 bases. Germline V gives CDR1 LNHDA, CDR2 SQIVND (reference sequence). The CDR3 is 15 amino acids. V dropped 4 bases and J dropped 6; count of bases not matched to a gene: 8. In DNA, the CDR3 is TGTGCCAGTAGTACCGGAGGAGGGAGGGCCGGGGAGCTGTTTTTT. Protein product: CASSTGGGRAGELFF.

This clonotype was observed at least ten times. The chain is built from TRBV2 and TRBJ1-2; the D gene is possibly TRBD1 (6 bases). The ends were cut back, 6 bases at V and 8 bases at J, with 25 bases in the middle. This CDR3 is built from 16 residues. Germline V gene sequence: CDR1 SNHLY, CDR2 FYNNEI. As DNA, the CDR3 is TGTGCCAGCAGGCAGACGGACAGCCTCAACCGTGCGGGCTACACCTTC. This codes for CASRQTDSLNRAGYTF.

This clonotype was counted many times. The J gene is TRBJ2-1, the V gene TRBV7-2; 10 bases match TRBD2. Germline V gene data show CDR1 as SGHTA and CDR2 as FQGNSA. This CDR3 contains 17 residues. Trimming removed 4 bases from V and 4 bases from J; junction bases left unmatched: 10. CDR3 sequence reads: CASSSYLSTSGYNEQFF. The CDR3 DNA is TGTGCCAGCAGCTCATACCTCTCGACTAGCGGGTACAATGAGCAGTTCTTC.

In the case of this clonotype: A much more abundant neighbour one base away suggests this may be a read error. The chain combines TRBV3-1 with TRBJ2-5; D is unclear. The CDR3 runs 17 residues. CDR1 is LGHDT, CDR2 YNNKEL, per germline (reference sequence). Between the trimmed V and J ends, which lost 8 bases and 5 bases, there was a span of 27 bases. The CDR3 spells CASGVHDPISFSETQYF. CDR3 DNA: TGTGCCAGCGGCGTACATGATCCCATTTCTTTCTCTGAGACCCAGTACTTC.